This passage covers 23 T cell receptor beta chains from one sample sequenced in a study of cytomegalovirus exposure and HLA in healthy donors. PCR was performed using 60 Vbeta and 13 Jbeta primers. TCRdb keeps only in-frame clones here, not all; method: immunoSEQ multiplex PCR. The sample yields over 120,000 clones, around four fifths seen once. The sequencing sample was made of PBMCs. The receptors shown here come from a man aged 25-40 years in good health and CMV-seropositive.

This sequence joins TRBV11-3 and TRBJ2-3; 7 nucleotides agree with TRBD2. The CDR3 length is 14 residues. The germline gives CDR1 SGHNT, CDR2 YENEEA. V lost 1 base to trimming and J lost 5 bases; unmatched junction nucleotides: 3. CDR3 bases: TGTGCCAGCAGCTTAGGGGGGGGAGGAGATACGCAGTATTTT. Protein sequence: CASSLGGGGDTQYF. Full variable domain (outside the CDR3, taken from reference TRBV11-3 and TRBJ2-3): EAGVVQSPRYKIIEKKQPVAFWCNPISGHNTLYWYLQNLGQGPELLIRYENEEAVDDSQLPKDRFSAERLKGVDSTLKIQPAELGDSAVYLCASSLGGGGDTQYFGPGTRLTVL.

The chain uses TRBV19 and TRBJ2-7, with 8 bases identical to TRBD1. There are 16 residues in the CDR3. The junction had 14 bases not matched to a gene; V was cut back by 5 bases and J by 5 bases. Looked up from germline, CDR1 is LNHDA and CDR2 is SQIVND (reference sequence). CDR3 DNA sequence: TGTGCCAGTAGTTTCCAGACCGGGACAGGACTTGACGAGCAGTACTTC. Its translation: CASSFQTGTGLDEQYF.

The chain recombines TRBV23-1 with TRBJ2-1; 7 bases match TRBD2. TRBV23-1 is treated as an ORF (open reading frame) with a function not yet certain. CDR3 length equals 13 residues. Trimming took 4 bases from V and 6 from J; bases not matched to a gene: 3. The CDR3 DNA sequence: TGCGCCAGCAGTCCTTCGGGGGGCAATGAGCAGTTCTTC. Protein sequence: CASSPSGGNEQFF.

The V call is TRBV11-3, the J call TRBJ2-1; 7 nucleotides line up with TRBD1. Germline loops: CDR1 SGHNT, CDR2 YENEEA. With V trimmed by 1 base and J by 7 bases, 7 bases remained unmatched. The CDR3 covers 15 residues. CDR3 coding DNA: TGTGCCAGCAGCTTAGGACAGGGTAGAGGGAATGAGCAGTTCTTC. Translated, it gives CASSLGQGRGNEQFF.

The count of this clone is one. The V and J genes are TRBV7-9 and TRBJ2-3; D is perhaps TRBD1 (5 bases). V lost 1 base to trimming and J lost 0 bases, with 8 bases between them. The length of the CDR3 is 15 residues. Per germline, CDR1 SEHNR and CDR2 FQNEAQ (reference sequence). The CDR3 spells CASSLDRSSTDTQYF. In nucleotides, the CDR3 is TGTGCCAGCAGCTTAGACAGGTCTAGCACAGATACGCAGTATTTT. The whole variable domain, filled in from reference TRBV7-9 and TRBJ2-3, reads DTGVSQNPRHKITKRGQNVTFRCDPISEHNRLYWYRQTLGQGPEFLTYFQNEAQLEKSRLLSDRFSAERPKGSFSTLEIQRTEQGDSAMYLCASSLDRSSTDTQYFGPGTRLTVL.

CDR3: CAVQNNQPQHF. The CDR3, as DNA: TGTGCGGTACAGAACAATCAGCCCCAGCATTTT. The rearrangement links TRBV28 to TRBJ1-5; D ambiguous. CDR1 and CDR2 from the germline V gene are MDHEN and SYDVKM. CDR3 length: 11 amino acids.

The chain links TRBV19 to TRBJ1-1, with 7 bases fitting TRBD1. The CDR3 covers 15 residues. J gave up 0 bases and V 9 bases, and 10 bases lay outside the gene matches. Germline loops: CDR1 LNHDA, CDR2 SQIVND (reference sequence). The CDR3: CASNGDSRMNTEAFF. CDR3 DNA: TGTGCCAGCAATGGGGACAGCCGGATGAACACTGAAGCTTTCTTT. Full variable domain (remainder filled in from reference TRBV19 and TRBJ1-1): DGGITQSPKYLFRKEGQNVTLSCEQNLNHDAMYWYRQDPGQGLRLIYYSQIVNDFQKGDIAEGYSVSREKKESFPLTVTSAQKNPTAFYLCASNGDSRMNTEAFFGQGTRLTVV.

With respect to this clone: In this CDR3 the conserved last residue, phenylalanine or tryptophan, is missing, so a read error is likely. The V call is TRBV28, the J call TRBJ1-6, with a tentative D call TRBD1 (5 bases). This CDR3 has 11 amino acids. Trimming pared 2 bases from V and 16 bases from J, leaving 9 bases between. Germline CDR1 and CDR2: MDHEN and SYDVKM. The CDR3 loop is CASSLAGPLHS. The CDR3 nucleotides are TGTGCCAGCAGTTTAGCGGGACCACTCCACTCT.

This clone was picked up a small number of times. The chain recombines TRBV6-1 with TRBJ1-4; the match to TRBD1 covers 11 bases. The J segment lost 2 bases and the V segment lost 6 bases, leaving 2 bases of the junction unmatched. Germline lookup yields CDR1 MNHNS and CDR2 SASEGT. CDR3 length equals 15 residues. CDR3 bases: TGTGCCAGCAGAGGGACAGGGGGGACTAATGAAAAACTGTTTTTT. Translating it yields CASRGTGGTNEKLFF.

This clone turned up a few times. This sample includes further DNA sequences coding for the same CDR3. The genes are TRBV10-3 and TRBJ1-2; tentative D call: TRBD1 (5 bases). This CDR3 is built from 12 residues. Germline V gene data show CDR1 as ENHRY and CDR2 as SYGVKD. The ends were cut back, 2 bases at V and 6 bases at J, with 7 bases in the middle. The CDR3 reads CAISEQGDGYTF. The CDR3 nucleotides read TGTGCCATCAGTGAGCAAGGGGATGGCTACACCTTC.

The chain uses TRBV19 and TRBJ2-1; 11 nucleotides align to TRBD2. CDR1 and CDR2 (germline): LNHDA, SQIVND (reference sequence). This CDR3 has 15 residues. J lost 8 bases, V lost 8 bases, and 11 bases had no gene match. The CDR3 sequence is CASHLSGGAVYEQFF. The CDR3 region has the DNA TGTGCCAGTCACCTTAGCGGGGGGGCGGTTTATGAGCAGTTCTTC.

This chain's CDR3 is CASSFLPAGSSPLHF. In DNA form, the CDR3 reads TGTGCCAGCAGCTTTCTCCCGGCTGGGAGTTCACCCCTCCACTTT. The V and J genes are TRBV7-2 and TRBJ1-6; D not certain. CDR1 and CDR2 from the germline V gene are SGHTA and FQGNSA. The germline V and J ends were trimmed by 3 bases and 9 bases, with 15 bases remaining between them. The CDR3 sequence is 15 residues long.

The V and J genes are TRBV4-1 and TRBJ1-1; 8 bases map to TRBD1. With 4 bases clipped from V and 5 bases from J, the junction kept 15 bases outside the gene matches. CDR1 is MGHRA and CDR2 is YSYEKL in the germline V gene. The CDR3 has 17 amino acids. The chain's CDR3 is CASSLRRQGWGGTEAFF. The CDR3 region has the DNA TGCGCCAGCAGCCTAAGACGACAGGGGTGGGGGGGAACTGAAGCTTTCTTT.

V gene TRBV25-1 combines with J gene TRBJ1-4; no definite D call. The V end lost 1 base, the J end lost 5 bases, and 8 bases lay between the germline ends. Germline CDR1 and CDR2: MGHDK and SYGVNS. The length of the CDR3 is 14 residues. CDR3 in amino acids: CASSESWQNEKLFF. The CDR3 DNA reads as TGTGCCAGCAGTGAATCCTGGCAGAATGAAAAACTGTTTTTT.

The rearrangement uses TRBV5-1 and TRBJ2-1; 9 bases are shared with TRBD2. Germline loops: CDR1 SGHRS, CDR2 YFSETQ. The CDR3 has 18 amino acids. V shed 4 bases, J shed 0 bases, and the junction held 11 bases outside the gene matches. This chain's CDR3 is CASSLTSLAGNSYNEQFF. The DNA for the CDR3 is TGCGCCAGCAGCCTCACTAGCCTAGCGGGGAACTCCTACAATGAGCAGTTCTTC.

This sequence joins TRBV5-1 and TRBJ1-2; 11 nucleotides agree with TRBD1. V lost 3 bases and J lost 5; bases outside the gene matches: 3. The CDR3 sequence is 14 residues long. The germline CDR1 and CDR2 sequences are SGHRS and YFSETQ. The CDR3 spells CASSYGTGGYGYTF. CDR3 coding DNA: TGCGCCAGCAGCTACGGGACAGGGGGTTATGGCTACACCTTC.

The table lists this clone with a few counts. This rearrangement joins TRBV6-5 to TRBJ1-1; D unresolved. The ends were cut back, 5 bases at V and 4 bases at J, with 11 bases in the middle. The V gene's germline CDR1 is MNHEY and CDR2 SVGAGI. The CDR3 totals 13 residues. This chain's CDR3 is CASSARSSTEAFF. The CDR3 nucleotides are TGTGCCAGCAGTGCCCGATCCAGCACTGAAGCTTTCTTT.

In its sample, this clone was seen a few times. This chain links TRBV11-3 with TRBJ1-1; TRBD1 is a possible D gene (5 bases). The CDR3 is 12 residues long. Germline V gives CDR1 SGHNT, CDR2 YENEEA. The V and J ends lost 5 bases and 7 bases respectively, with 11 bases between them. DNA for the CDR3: TGTGCCAGCAGCCGCCAGGGACTTGAAGCTTTCTTT. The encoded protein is CASSRQGLEAFF.

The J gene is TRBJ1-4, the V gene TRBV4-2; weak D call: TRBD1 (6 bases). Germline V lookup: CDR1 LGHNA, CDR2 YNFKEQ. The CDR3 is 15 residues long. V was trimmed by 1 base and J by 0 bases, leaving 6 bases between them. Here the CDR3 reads CASSQGTATNEKLFF. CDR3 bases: TGTGCCAGCAGCCAAGGGACAGCAACTAATGAAAAACTGTTTTTT.

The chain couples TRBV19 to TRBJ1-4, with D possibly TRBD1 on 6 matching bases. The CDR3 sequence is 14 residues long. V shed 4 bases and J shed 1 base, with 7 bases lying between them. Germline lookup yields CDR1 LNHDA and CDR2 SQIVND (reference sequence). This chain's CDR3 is CASSTTGTNEKLFF. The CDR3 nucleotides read TGTGCCAGTAGTACGACAGGAACTAATGAAAAACTGTTTTTT.

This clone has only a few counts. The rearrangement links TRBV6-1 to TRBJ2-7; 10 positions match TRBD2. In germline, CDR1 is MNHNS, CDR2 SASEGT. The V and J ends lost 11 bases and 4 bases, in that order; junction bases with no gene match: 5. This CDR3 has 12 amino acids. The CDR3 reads CAGSLAGYEQYF. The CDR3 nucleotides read TGTGCCGGGTCACTAGCGGGATACGAGCAGTACTTC.

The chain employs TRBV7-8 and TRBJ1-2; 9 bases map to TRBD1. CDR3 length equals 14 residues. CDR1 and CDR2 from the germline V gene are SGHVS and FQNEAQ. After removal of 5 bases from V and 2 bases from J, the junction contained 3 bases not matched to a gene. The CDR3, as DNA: TGTGCCAGCAGCCCCGGACAGGGGAACTATGGCTACACCTTC. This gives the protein CASSPGQGNYGYTF.

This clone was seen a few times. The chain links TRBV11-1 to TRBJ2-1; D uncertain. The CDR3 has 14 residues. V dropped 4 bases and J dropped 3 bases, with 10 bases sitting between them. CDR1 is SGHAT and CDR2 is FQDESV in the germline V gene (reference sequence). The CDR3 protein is CASSSSEIYNEQFF. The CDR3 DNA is TGTGCCAGCAGCTCAAGCGAGATCTACAATGAGCAGTTCTTC.